The 27 T cell receptor beta chains presented below share a single source sample, sequenced in a study of Ad26.COV2.S vaccination and SARS-CoV-2 variants. Treatment noted: 15 to 20 received Ad26.COV2.S at low or high dose, single or two shots; 5 received placebo; per-sample allocation not given. Collection of the samples took place on day 63 after the first injection of vaccine or placebo. The assay was immunoSEQ multiplex PCR, and TCRdb's table has in-frame clones only and misses some. The sample holds more than 300,000 clones, 86% seen once. The sample was peripheral blood, taken in a trial of Ad26.COV2.S vaccine versus placebo. The source is a person between 18 and 65 years old who received the Ad26.COV2.S COVID-19 vaccine or a placebo.

This chain joins TRBV5-4 and TRBJ1-1, with D unclear. Germline V gene data show CDR1 as SGHNT and CDR2 as YYREEE (reference sequence). This CDR3 is built from 13 residues. Trimming stripped 2 bases from V and 4 bases from J, with 9 bases between. This CDR3 is CASSFSHLTEAFF. CDR3 nucleotides: TGTGCCAGCAGCTTTTCCCACCTCACTGAAGCTTTCTTT.

This clone was picked up one time. The CDR3 loop reads CASSVTGVGTDTQYF. The CDR3 coding sequence is TGCGCCAGCAGCGTGACAGGGGTCGGCACAGATACGCAGTATTTT. The chain has TRBV5-1 and TRBJ2-3, with TRBD1 matching over 8 bases. Per germline, CDR1 SGHRS and CDR2 YFSETQ. After removal of 4 bases from V and 1 base from J, the junction contained 5 bases not matched to a gene. The CDR3 runs 15 residues.

The J gene is TRBJ1-5, the V gene TRBV7-6; maybe TRBD1 (5 bases). This CDR3 contains 15 residues. With 3 bases removed from V and 0 bases from J, the gap between germline ends came to 9 bases. Germline V gene sequence: CDR1 SGHVS, CDR2 FNYEAQ. CDR3 nucleotide sequence: TGTGCCAGCAGCTTTACAGACAGTAGCAATCAGCCCCAGCATTTT. This codes for CASSFTDSSNQPQHF.

This chain connects TRBV7-8 to TRBJ1-3; D call uncertain. V was pared by 2 bases and J by 4 bases, with 18 bases between. This CDR3 comprises 17 residues. Germline CDR1 and CDR2: SGHVS and FQNEAQ. In nucleotides, the CDR3 is TGTGCCAGCAGCTTATCGATCCCGGGGAGTTCGGGAAACACCATATATTTT. Amino acid sequence: CASSLSIPGSSGNTIYF.

The V and J genes are TRBV7-2 and TRBJ2-7; TRBD2 aligns across 10 bases. The V and J ends lost 4 bases and 2 bases, in that order; junction bases with no gene match: 5. The CDR3 extends over 15 amino acids. Germline CDR1 is SGHTA and CDR2 is FQGNSA. CDR3 sequence: CASSSEAGGPYEQYF. CDR3 DNA: TGTGCCAGCAGCTCGGAAGCGGGGGGGCCCTACGAGCAGTACTTC.

The J gene is TRBJ2-1, the V gene TRBV6-2 or TRBV6-3, with D tentatively TRBD1 (6 bases). Germline loops: CDR1 MNHEY, CDR2 SVGEGT. The germline V and J ends were trimmed by 4 bases and 0 bases, with 7 bases remaining between them. This CDR3 spans 14 amino acids. The CDR3 DNA follows: TGTGCCAGCAGTTGGGACAACTCCTACAATGAGCAGTTCTTC. Encoded protein: CASSWDNSYNEQFF.

V gene TRBV5-4 combines with J gene TRBJ2-2; D is perhaps TRBD2 (8 bases). The V gene lost 4 bases and the J gene lost 7 bases, with 17 bases spanning the gap. The CDR3 sequence is 15 residues long. Germline V gene data show CDR1 as SGHNT and CDR2 as YYREEE (reference sequence). The CDR3 protein is CASSDGTRGHGELFF. DNA for the CDR3: TGTGCCAGCAGCGATGGGACTAGGGGGCACGGGGAGCTGTTTTTT.

The V gene is TRBV6-5, the J gene TRBJ2-1; D is undetermined. The CDR3 runs to 12 residues. Germline CDR1 reads MNHEY; CDR2 reads SVGAGI. With 6 bases removed from V and 7 bases from J, the gap between germline ends came to 10 bases. CDR3 in amino acids: CASSPQTNEQFF. Here the CDR3 DNA reads TGTGCCAGCAGCCCCCAAACTAATGAGCAGTTCTTC.

This sequence joins TRBV5-6 and TRBJ2-3, with a tentative D call TRBD1 (6 bases). Germline V gene data show CDR1 as SGHDT and CDR2 as YYEEEE. The CDR3 has 16 amino acids. The V and J ends lost 1 base and 3 bases respectively, with 15 bases between them. This chain's CDR3 is CASSLLPGTTTDTQYF. CDR3 nucleotide sequence: TGTGCCAGCAGCTTGTTACCCGGGACAACTACAGATACGCAGTATTTT.

As regards this clone: Other DNA variants within this sample encode the same CDR3. The genes are TRBV28 and TRBJ2-3; TRBD2 agrees at 9 bases. The CDR3 is 16 residues long. V dropped 3 bases and J dropped 2; count of bases not matched to a gene: 6. CDR1 is MDHEN and CDR2 is SYDVKM in the germline V gene. The DNA of the CDR3 is TGTGCCAGCAGTTTTTCAGCGGGGGGAGACACAGATACGCAGTATTTT. Its protein product is CASSFSAGGDTDTQYF.

The chain combines TRBV4-1 with TRBJ2-1, with 8 positions matching TRBD1. The germline CDR1 and CDR2 sequences are MGHRA and YSYEKL. This CDR3 comprises 15 residues. Losses at the gene ends were 3 bases for V and 5 bases for J; bases not matched to a gene: 6. For the CDR3, the DNA is TGCGCCAGCAGCCATAGGACAGGGTGGAACAATGAGCAGTTCTTC. Translating gives CASSHRTGWNNEQFF.

In its sample, this clone was seen once. J is TRBJ2-5 and V is TRBV7-9; 7 bases map to TRBD2. Trimming took 7 bases from V and 5 from J; bases not matched to a gene: 10. This CDR3 has 14 residues. Per germline, CDR1 SEHNR and CDR2 FQNEAQ (reference sequence). The CDR3 region is CASNKGREGETQYF. The CDR3 DNA follows: TGTGCCAGCAACAAGGGCAGGGAGGGGGAGACCCAGTACTTC.

The chain couples TRBV18 to TRBJ2-7, with D perhaps matching TRBD2 (7 bases). V was pared by 5 bases and J by 5 bases, with 10 bases between. The CDR3 extends over 12 amino acids. Looked up from germline, CDR1 is KGHSH and CDR2 is LQKENI. CDR3 sequence reads: CASSLGGDEQYF. The CDR3 DNA follows: TGTGCCAGCTCATTAGGGGGGGACGAGCAGTACTTC.

This clone has only a few counts. The chain has TRBV7-8 and TRBJ1-5; D call uncertain. V lost 5 bases and J 10 bases, leaving 18 bases between the germline ends. Germline values: CDR1 SGHVS, CDR2 FQNEAQ. The CDR3 length is 14 residues. CDR3 nucleotide sequence: TGTGCCAGCAGCGCCTCGGGAGCCCTCGTCCCCCAGCATTTT. Its translation: CASSASGALVPQHF.

V and J are TRBV21-1 and TRBJ1-3; the table's D call TRBD1 went unverified against the DNA. TRBV21-1 constitutes a pseudogene. This CDR3 has 15 amino acids. Here the CDR3 reads CASSKGGGGGNTIYF. The CDR3 bases are TGTGCCAGCAGCAAAGGAGGGGGCGGAGGAAACACCATATATTTT.

This rearrangement joins TRBV30 to TRBJ2-1, with a possible D match to TRBD1 (6 bases). V lost 4 bases and J 4 bases, leaving 8 bases between the germline ends. CDR3 length: 12 amino acids. Germline assignment: CDR1 GTSNPN and CDR2 SVGIG (reference sequence). The CDR3 region is CAWTQGYNEQFF. CDR3 nucleotides: TGTGCCTGGACGCAGGGGTACAATGAGCAGTTCTTC.

The rearrangement joins TRBV19 to TRBJ1-3; no clear D gene. CDR3 size: 15 residues. The germline V and J ends were trimmed by 5 bases and 2 bases, with 13 bases remaining between them. Germline-derived CDR1 and CDR2 are LNHDA and SQIVND (reference sequence). Written as DNA, the CDR3 is TGTGCCAGTAGTTCCCGCTCTTCTACTGGAAACACCATATATTTT. It codes for CASSSRSSTGNTIYF.

The V gene is TRBV7-2, the J gene TRBJ1-1, with D uncertain. This CDR3 has 14 amino acids. Germline CDR1 reads SGHTA; CDR2 reads FQGNSA. Trimming left V 4 bases short and J 1 base short, with 10 bases between. This chain's CDR3 is CASSYDGRNTEAFF. Here the CDR3 DNA reads TGTGCCAGCAGCTATGACGGCAGGAACACTGAAGCTTTCTTT.

The V gene is TRBV3-1 (or the pseudogene TRBV3-2), the J gene TRBJ2-2, with no clear D. The V end lost 1 base, the J end lost 7 bases, and 7 bases lay between the germline ends. Germline V gives CDR1 LGHDT, CDR2 YNNKEL (reference sequence). The CDR3 length is 13 residues. CDR3 sequence: CASSQANVGELFF. The CDR3, as DNA: TGTGCCAGCAGCCAAGCGAACGTCGGGGAGCTGTTTTTT.

Concerning this clone itself: The same CDR3 is also encoded by other DNA sequences in this sample. The DNA for the CDR3 is TGTGCCAGCTCACCAGGGACTCAAGAGACCCAGTACTTC. Amino acid sequence: CASSPGTQETQYF. The chain combines TRBV18 with TRBJ2-5; a weak D match, TRBD2 (6 bases). V was cut by 2 bases and J by 2 bases, with 6 bases left in between. The germline CDR1 and CDR2 sequences are KGHSH and LQKENI. The CDR3 totals 13 residues.

The V and J genes are TRBV5-1 and TRBJ1-1, with 7 nucleotides matching TRBD1. Trimming cost V 4 bases and J 2 bases; bases outside gene matches: 8. The CDR3 loop spans 15 amino acids. Per the germline V gene, CDR1 is SGHRS and CDR2 is YFSETQ. The CDR3 loop reads CASSMGQIGNTEAFF. The CDR3, as DNA: TGCGCCAGCAGCATGGGACAGATAGGAAACACTGAAGCTTTCTTT.

The chain recombines TRBV5-6 with TRBJ2-2; unclear D gene. The CDR3 totals 12 residues. CDR1 SGHDT and CDR2 YYEEEE come from the germline V gene. Trimming took off 4 bases at V and 6 bases at J, with 7 bases between the two ends. The CDR3: CASSPWAGELFF. CDR3 in DNA: TGTGCCAGCAGCCCGTGGGCCGGGGAGCTGTTTTTT.

V is TRBV30 and J is TRBJ1-5; the D gene is possibly TRBD1 (5 bases). The CDR3 spans 13 residues. Deletions cut 5 bases from V and 5 bases from J, with 13 bases between. The germline V gene has CDR1 GTSNPN and CDR2 SVGIG (reference sequence). CDR3: CAWADSSHQPQHF. CDR3 in DNA: TGTGCCTGGGCCGACAGCTCCCATCAGCCCCAGCATTTT.

J is TRBJ1-1 and V is TRBV5-1; 12 nucleotides agree with TRBD1. Germline lookup yields CDR1 SGHRS and CDR2 YFSETQ. With V trimmed by 1 base and J by 10 bases, 8 bases remained unmatched. This CDR3 spans 15 amino acids. Here the CDR3 DNA reads TGCGCCAGCAGCTTGCTCTCGGGACAGGGGGCGAGAGCTTTCTTT. Encoded protein: CASSLLSGQGARAFF.

This chain links TRBV9 with TRBJ2-7; 8 nucleotides agree with TRBD1. V lost 4 bases to trimming and J lost 0 bases; unmatched junction nucleotides: 12. This CDR3 comprises 17 residues. CDR1 and CDR2 (germline): SGDLS, YYNGEE. In nucleotides, the CDR3 is TGTGCCAGCAGCCCATCGGGACAGGTTCTGAACTCCTACGAGCAGTACTTC. This translates into CASSPSGQVLNSYEQYF. Full variable domain (missing parts from reference TRBV9 and TRBJ2-7): DSGVTQTPKHLITATGQRVTLRCSPRSGDLSVYWYQQSLDQGLQFLIQYYNGEERAKGNILERFSAQQFPDLHSELNLSSLELGDSALYFCASSPSGQVLNSYEQYFGPGTRLTVT.

Of note for this clone: This may be a read error, as it is one base from a much larger clone. The sample contains more than one DNA sequence encoding this CDR3. Written as DNA, the CDR3 is TGTGCCAGCAGCTTGAGCACAGATACGCAGTATTTT. Translated: CASSLSTDTQYF. The chain couples TRBV7-9 to TRBJ2-3; D remains ambiguous. Germline values: CDR1 SEHNR, CDR2 FQNEAQ (reference sequence). Between the trimmed V and J ends, which lost 3 bases and 0 bases, there was a span of 1 base. This CDR3 contains 12 residues.

This chain links TRBV18 with TRBJ2-7, with a possible D match to TRBD2 (5 bases). The CDR3 spans 13 residues. The V gene lost 1 base and the J gene lost 5 bases, with 9 bases spanning the gap. Germline CDR1 and CDR2: KGHSH and LQKENI. CDR3 DNA sequence: TGTGCCAGCTCACCACGAGGGTCTGACGAGCAGTACTTC. It codes for CASSPRGSDEQYF.